The source of this T cell receptor beta chain is a study of blood T cell repertoires in COVID-19. About the research overall: COVID-19 samples, acute and convalescent, were from the United States, Italy and Spain.

Assay used: immunoSEQ multiplex PCR; TCRdb lists only in-frame clones, some missing. The repertoire consists of about 220,000 clones, with around 89% occurring once and the leading ten covering 3.5%. The germline V gene has CDR1 SGHVS and CDR2 FNYEAQ. This CDR3 has 14 amino acids. Trimming removed 1 base from V and 6 bases from J, with 12 bases in between. Sequencing was performed on PBMCs or T cells enriched from blood (not recorded which). The TCR sequence derives from a woman aged 18-29 years in a cohort exposed to, infected with or recovered from COVID-19 (not recorded which). The gene calls are TRBV7-6 and TRBJ1-2, with D hard to call. The CDR3, as DNA: TGTGCCAGCAGCTTAGGGGGAGCGTACGATGGCTACACCTTC. This codes for CASSLGGAYDGYTF.